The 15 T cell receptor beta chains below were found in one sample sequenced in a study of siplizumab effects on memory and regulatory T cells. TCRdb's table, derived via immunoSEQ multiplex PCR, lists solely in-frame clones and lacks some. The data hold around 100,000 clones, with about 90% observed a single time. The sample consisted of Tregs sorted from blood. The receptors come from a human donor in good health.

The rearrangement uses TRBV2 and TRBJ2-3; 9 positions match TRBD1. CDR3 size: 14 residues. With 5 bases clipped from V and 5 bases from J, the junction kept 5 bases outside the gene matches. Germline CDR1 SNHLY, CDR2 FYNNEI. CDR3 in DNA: TGTGCCAGCAGTCCGGGACAGGGCATAGATACGCAGTATTTT. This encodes CASSPGQGIDTQYF. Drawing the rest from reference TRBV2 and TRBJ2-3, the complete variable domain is EPEVTQTPSHQVTQMGQEVILRCVPISNHLYFYWYRQILGQKVEFLVSFYNNEISEKSEIFDDQFSVERPDGSNFTLKIRSTKLEDSAMYFCASSPGQGIDTQYFGPGTRLTVL.

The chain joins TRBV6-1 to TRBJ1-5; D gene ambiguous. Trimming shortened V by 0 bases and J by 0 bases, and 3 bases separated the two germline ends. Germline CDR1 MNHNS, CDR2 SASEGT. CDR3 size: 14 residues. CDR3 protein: CASSEAYSNQPQHF. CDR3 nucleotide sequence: TGTGCCAGCAGTGAAGCGTATAGCAATCAGCCCCAGCATTTT.

CDR3: CASSQTGTGYNQPQHF. DNA of the CDR3: TGCGCCAGCTCGCAAACCGGGACAGGGTACAATCAGCCCCAGCATTTT. V is TRBV4-1 and J is TRBJ1-5, with 9 positions matching TRBD1. There are 16 residues in the CDR3. Trimming at V came to 8 bases and at J to 3 bases, leaving 11 bases not matched to a gene. CDR1 is MGHRA and CDR2 is YSYEKL in the germline V gene.

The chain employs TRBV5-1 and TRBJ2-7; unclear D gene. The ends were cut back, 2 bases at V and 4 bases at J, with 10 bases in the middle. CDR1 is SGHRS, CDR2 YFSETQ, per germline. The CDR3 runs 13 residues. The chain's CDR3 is CASSFQNLYEQYF. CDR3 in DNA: TGCGCCAGCAGCTTCCAGAACCTTTACGAGCAGTACTTC.

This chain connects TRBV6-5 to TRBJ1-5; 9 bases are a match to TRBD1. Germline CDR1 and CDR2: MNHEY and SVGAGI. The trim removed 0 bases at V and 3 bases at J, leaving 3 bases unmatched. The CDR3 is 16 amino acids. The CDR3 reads CASSYSDRGFNQPQHF. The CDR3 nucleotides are TGTGCCAGCAGTTACTCGGACAGGGGTTTCAATCAGCCCCAGCATTTT.

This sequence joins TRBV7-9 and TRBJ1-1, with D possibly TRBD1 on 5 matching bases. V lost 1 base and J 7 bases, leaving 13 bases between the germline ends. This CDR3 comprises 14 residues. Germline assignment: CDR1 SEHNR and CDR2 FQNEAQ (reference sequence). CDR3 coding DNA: TGTGCCAGCAGCTTAGTTCGGACATCGGGTGAAGCTTTCTTT. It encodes CASSLVRTSGEAFF.

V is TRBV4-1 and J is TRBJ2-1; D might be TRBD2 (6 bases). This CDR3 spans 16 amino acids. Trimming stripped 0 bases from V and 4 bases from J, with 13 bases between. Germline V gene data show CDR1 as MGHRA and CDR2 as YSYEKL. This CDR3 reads CASSQDLGTPYNEQFF. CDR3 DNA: TGCGCCAGCAGCCAAGATCTTGGGACTCCATACAATGAGCAGTTCTTC.

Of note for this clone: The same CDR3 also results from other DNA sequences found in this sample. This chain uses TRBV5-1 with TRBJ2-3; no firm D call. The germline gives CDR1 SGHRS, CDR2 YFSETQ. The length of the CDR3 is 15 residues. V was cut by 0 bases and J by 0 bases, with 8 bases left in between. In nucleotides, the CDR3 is TGCGCCAGCAGCTTGGAGCTAGGGAGCACAGATACGCAGTATTTT. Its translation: CASSLELGSTDTQYF.

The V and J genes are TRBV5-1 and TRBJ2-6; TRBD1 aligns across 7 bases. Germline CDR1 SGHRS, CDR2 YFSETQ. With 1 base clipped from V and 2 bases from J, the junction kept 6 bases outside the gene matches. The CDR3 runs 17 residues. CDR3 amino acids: CASSLTGEMTGANVLTF. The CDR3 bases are TGCGCCAGCAGCTTGACAGGGGAGATGACTGGGGCCAACGTCCTGACTTTC.

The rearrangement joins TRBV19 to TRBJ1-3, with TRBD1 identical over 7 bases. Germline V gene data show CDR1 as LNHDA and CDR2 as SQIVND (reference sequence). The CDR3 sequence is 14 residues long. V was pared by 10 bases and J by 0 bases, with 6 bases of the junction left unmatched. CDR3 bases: TGTGCCAATCCGGGACAGCTCTCTGGAAACACCATATATTTT. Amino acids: CANPGQLSGNTIYF.

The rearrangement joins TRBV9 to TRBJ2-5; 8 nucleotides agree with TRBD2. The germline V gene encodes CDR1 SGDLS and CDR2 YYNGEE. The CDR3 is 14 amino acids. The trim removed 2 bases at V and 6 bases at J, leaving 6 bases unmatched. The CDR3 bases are TGTGCCAGCAGCGTGGGACTAGATACCCAGACCCAGTACTTC. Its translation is CASSVGLDTQTQYF. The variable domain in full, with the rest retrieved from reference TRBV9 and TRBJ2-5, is DSGVTQTPKHLITATGQRVTLRCSPRSGDLSVYWYQQSLDQGLQFLIQYYNGEERAKGNILERFSAQQFPDLHSELNLSSLELGDSALYFCASSVGLDTQTQYFGPGTRLLVL.

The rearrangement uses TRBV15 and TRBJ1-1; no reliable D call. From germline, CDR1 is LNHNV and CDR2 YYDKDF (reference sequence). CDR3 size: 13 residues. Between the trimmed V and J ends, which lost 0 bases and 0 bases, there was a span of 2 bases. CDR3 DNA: TGTGCCACCAGCAGAGAATTGAACACTGAAGCTTTCTTT. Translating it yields CATSRELNTEAFF. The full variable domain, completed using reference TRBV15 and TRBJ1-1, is DAMVIQNPRYQVTQFGKPVTLSCSQTLNHNVMYWYQQKSSQAPKLLFHYYDKDFNNEADTPDNFQSRRPNTSFCFLDIRSPGLGDTAMYLCATSRELNTEAFFGQGTRLTVV.

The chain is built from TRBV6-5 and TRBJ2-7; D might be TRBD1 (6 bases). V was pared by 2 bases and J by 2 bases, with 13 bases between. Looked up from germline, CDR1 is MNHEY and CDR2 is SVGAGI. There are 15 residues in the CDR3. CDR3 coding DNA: TGTGCCAGCAGTTACGACCGGACAGAGACCTACGAGCAGTACTTC. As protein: CASSYDRTETYEQYF.

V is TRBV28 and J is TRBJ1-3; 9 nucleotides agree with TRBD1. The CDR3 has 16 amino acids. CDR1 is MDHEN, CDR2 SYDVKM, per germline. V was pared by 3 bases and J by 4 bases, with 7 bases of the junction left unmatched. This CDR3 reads CASSFVGTGSGNTIYF. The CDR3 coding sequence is TGTGCCAGCAGTTTTGTCGGGACAGGGTCGGGAAACACCATATATTTT.

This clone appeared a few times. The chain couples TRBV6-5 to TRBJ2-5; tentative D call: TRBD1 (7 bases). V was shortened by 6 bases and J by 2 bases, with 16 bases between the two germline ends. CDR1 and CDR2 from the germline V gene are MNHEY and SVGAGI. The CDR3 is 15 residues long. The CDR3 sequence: CASRARDSRQETQYF. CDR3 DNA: TGTGCCAGCAGGGCGCGGGACAGCCGGCAAGAGACCCAGTACTTC.